This T cell receptor beta chain was observed in a study of blood T cells in healthy people across ages. Study outcomes and limitations: Shifts in expanded clonotypes may have been confounded by donor CMV status, which was unknown.

For this clonotype: Antigen: not known.

The donors, all healthy, were Caucasians living in Russia, aged roughly 6 to 90. The CDR3 has 16 residues. Germline V gene sequence: CDR1 LGHNA, CDR2 YSLEER. Trimming took 1 base from V and 2 from J; bases not matched to a gene: 8. A J-beta primer mix and a sample-barcoded 5' primer were used in a second PCR of roughly 6 to 12 cycles. A template-switch adaptor that had 12 random nucleotides put a tag on each cDNA molecule. MiXCR, run by TCRdb on the 5' RACE reads, gives a single entry per CDR3 protein. The sample consists of over 1,500,000 distinct CDR3 sequences, around 48% of them appearing once. The sample taken for sequencing was blood. This rearrangement joins TRBV4-3 to TRBJ2-7; 7 bases align to TRBD1. This sequence originates from a middle-aged woman in good health. CDR3 in DNA: TGCGCCAGCAGCCAAGTTCCGACCGACAGGGCCTACGAGCAGTACTTC. It yields the protein CASSQVPTDRAYEQYF.